This TCR beta chain came from a study of T-cell reconstitution after alpha-beta-depleted transplantation in children. Library preparation (for TCRbeta) was performed with unique molecular identifiers. MiXCR, run by TCRdb on the PCR reads, gives a single entry per CDR3 protein. The table has a few hundred thousand distinct CDR3 sequences, under 15% seen once. Germline-derived CDR1 and CDR2 are SGHTA and FQGNSA. The junction had 6 bases not matched to a gene; V was cut back by 4 bases and J by 4 bases. CDR3 length: 16 residues. This material consisted of PBMCs from the stem cell graft donor, taken from the stem cell graft. The clonotype was recovered from a human donor who donated a stem cell graft to a child with combined immunodeficiency. The chain employs TRBV7-2 and TRBJ2-5; 13 nucleotides align to TRBD2. CDR3 amino acids: CASSSGTSGMGETQYF. The CDR3 DNA follows: TGTGCCAGCAGCTCCGGGACTAGCGGGATGGGAGAGACCCAGTACTTC.